The clone carrying this T cell receptor (beta chain) came up many times. As yet, its antigen is unknown. Preparation of the TCRbeta library involved a method that used unique molecular identifiers. One entry per CDR3 protein results from TCRdb running MiXCR on the PCR reads. The sample consists of 670,000 or so distinct CDR3 sequences, around 13% of them appearing once. The data were obtained in a study of T-cell reconstitution after alpha-beta-depleted transplantation in children. Study results and caveats: After transplant, high TCRbeta diversity at day 60 in some patients arose from surviving recipient T cells and thymic progenitors. Newly generated T cells supplied most T-cell counts and diversity one year post-transplant. Expanded graft clones, several hundred of them, were reportedly the source of alpha-beta T cells about two months after transplant.

The origin of this receptor is a girl aged 2 to 10 with congenital amegakaryocytic thrombocytopenia, due to receive a stem cell transplant. The source material was PBMCs, sampled before TCRalphabeta/CD19-depleted stem cell transplant.

The CDR3 protein is CASSPQMGAGNTIYF. Written as DNA, the CDR3 is TGTGCCAGCAGCCCCCAGATGGGGGCTGGAAACACCATATATTTT. The chain recombines TRBV7-2 with TRBJ1-3, with a possible D match to TRBD1 (5 bases). Germline V lookup: CDR1 SGHTA, CDR2 FQGNSA. Trimming stripped 5 bases from V and 2 bases from J, with 13 bases between. This CDR3 is built from 15 residues.